The rows below give T cell receptor beta chains drawn from one sample of a study of vaccination and CD4 T cells after COVID-19. TCRdb recomputed calls from the PCR reads with MiXCR, one row per CDR3 protein. The table includes fewer than 20,000 distinct CDR3 sequences, about 50% detected once. No antigen has been identified for these receptors. Here the sequenced sample was CD4+ T cells from blood, cultured in vitro, taken before SARS-CoV-2 vaccination. Receptors were obtained from a human donor who had recovered from COVID-19. The CDR3 runs from the conserved cysteine through the conserved F or W. Each record gives: D gene, J gene, clone size, V gene, CDR3 DNA, CDR3 protein. D genes are given only for firm matches. Only part of the rows carry a size: once, few, many, or a class if the clone is expanded.

d_call: .
j_call: TRBJ2-7
clone_size: few
v_call: TRBV15
cdr3_nt: TGTGCCACCAGCAGGACAGGCAATAACTACGAGCAGTACTTC
cdr3_aa: CATSRTGNNYEQYF

d_call: .
j_call: TRBJ1-2
clone_size: .
v_call: TRBV2
cdr3_nt: TGTGCCAGCAGTGATTACCGGGAGAATGGCTACACCTTC
cdr3_aa: CASSDYRENGYTF

d_call: .
j_call: TRBJ2-7
clone_size: .
v_call: TRBV7-8
cdr3_nt: TGTGCCAGCAGCTTAAAATACGAGCAGTACTTC
cdr3_aa: CASSLKYEQYF

d_call: TRBD2
j_call: TRBJ2-5
clone_size: .
v_call: TRBV20-1
cdr3_nt: TGCAGTGCTACAGCGGGAGGGCCGACGAAGACCCAGTACTTC
cdr3_aa: CSATAGGPTKTQYF

d_call: .
j_call: TRBJ1-3
clone_size: .
v_call: TRBV12-3/TRBV12-4
cdr3_nt: TGTGCCAGCAGTCAATTACAGGGAAACACCATATATTTT
cdr3_aa: CASSQLQGNTIYF

d_call: TRBD2
j_call: TRBJ2-5
clone_size: .
v_call: TRBV20-1
cdr3_nt: TGCAGTGTCCCGACTAGCGGGGGAAACCAAGAGACCCAGTACTTC
cdr3_aa: CSVPTSGGNQETQYF

d_call: .
j_call: TRBJ1-5
clone_size: .
v_call: TRBV20-1
cdr3_nt: TGCAGTGCTAGAGTTGCAACAGGGATCAATCAGCCCCAGCATTTT
cdr3_aa: CSARVATGINQPQHF

d_call: .
j_call: TRBJ2-1
clone_size: .
v_call: TRBV6-1
cdr3_nt: TGTGCCAGCAGTCGGGAATACAATGAGCAGTTCTTC
cdr3_aa: CASSREYNEQFF

d_call: .
j_call: TRBJ2-1
clone_size: few
v_call: TRBV20-1
cdr3_nt: TGCAGTGCTAGTACCTACGATGAGCAGTTCTTC
cdr3_aa: CSASTYDEQFF

d_call: TRBD2
j_call: TRBJ2-3
clone_size: few
v_call: TRBV20-1
cdr3_nt: TGCAGTGCTCGTACACTAGCGGGAGCCGCAGATACGCAGTATTTT
cdr3_aa: CSARTLAGAADTQYF

d_call: .
j_call: TRBJ2-5
clone_size: few
v_call: TRBV6-1
cdr3_nt: TGTGCCAGCAGCGCCGACGAGACCCAGTACTTC
cdr3_aa: CASSADETQYF

d_call: .
j_call: TRBJ1-5
clone_size: .
v_call: TRBV2
cdr3_nt: TGTGCCAGCAGCCTCTATAATAGCAATCAGCCCCAGCATTTT
cdr3_aa: CASSLYNSNQPQHF

d_call: .
j_call: TRBJ2-6
clone_size: .
v_call: TRBV19
cdr3_nt: TGCGCCAGTAGTAGAACAGGTGCTGGGGCCAACGTCCTGACTTTC
cdr3_aa: CASSRTGAGANVLTF

d_call: .
j_call: TRBJ2-7
clone_size: .
v_call: TRBV20-1
cdr3_nt: TGCAGTGCGCTACAAGATGCTAAAGAAAACGAGCAGTACTTC
cdr3_aa: CSALQDAKENEQYF

d_call: .
j_call: TRBJ1-2
clone_size: .
v_call: TRBV19
cdr3_nt: TGTGCCAGTAGTGGAAGAACTAACTATGGCTACACCTTC
cdr3_aa: CASSGRTNYGYTF

d_call: .
j_call: TRBJ1-1
clone_size: .
v_call: TRBV7-9
cdr3_nt: TGTGCCAGCAGCTTATCAGGGTTTAACACTGAAGCTTTCTTT
cdr3_aa: CASSLSGFNTEAFF

d_call: TRBD2
j_call: TRBJ2-2
clone_size: .
v_call: TRBV28
cdr3_nt: TGTGCCAGCAGTTTTAGGCTAGCGGGAACCGGGGAGCTGTTTTTT
cdr3_aa: CASSFRLAGTGELFF

d_call: .
j_call: TRBJ2-2
clone_size: few
v_call: TRBV10-1
cdr3_nt: TGCGCCAGCAGTGCGAGGTTGACCGGGGAGCTGTTTTTT
cdr3_aa: CASSARLTGELFF

d_call: .
j_call: TRBJ2-1
clone_size: few
v_call: TRBV20-1
cdr3_nt: TGCAGTGCTAGAGACCCTTACGACTACAATGAGCAGTTCTTC
cdr3_aa: CSARDPYDYNEQFF

d_call: .
j_call: TRBJ1-2
clone_size: .
v_call: TRBV28
cdr3_nt: TGTGCCAGCAGCGGGTGGGGGGGAGGCGGGTATGGCTACACCTTC
cdr3_aa: CASSGWGGGGYGYTF

d_call: TRBD2
j_call: TRBJ2-7
clone_size: .
v_call: TRBV19
cdr3_nt: TGTGCCAGTAGTACCTTGACTAGCGGGGCATCGAGAGAGCAGTACTTC
cdr3_aa: CASSTLTSGASREQYF

d_call: TRBD1
j_call: TRBJ1-5
clone_size: few
v_call: TRBV6-1
cdr3_nt: TGTGCCAGCAGCTCCGGACAGGGCAACGTCCATCAGCCCCAGCATTTT
cdr3_aa: CASSSGQGNVHQPQHF

d_call: .
j_call: TRBJ1-5
clone_size: .
v_call: TRBV19
cdr3_nt: TGTGCCAGTAGTCCCCCACGGATGGTTCTAGGCAATCAGCCCCAGCATTTT
cdr3_aa: CASSPPRMVLGNQPQHF

d_call: .
j_call: TRBJ2-6
clone_size: few
v_call: TRBV15
cdr3_nt: TGTGCCACCAGCAGCAGGGCCTCTGGGGCCAACGTCCTGACTTTC
cdr3_aa: CATSSRASGANVLTF

d_call: TRBD1
j_call: TRBJ2-3
clone_size: .
v_call: TRBV6-1
cdr3_nt: TGTGCCAGCCCCGACGACAGGGCAGGGAACAAGGACTCCACAGATACGCAGTATTTT
cdr3_aa: CASPDDRAGNKDSTDTQYF

d_call: TRBD2
j_call: TRBJ2-2
clone_size: few
v_call: TRBV6-2/TRBV6-3
cdr3_nt: TGTGCCAGCAGCCGGGGGGAAACCGGGGAGCTGTTTTTT
cdr3_aa: CASSRGETGELFF

d_call: .
j_call: TRBJ2-5
clone_size: few
v_call: TRBV7-7
cdr3_nt: TGTGCTAGCAGCTTAGGTTACAGCCAAGAGACCCAGTACTTC
cdr3_aa: CASSLGYSQETQYF

d_call: TRBD1
j_call: TRBJ1-1
clone_size: .
v_call: TRBV6-2/TRBV6-3
cdr3_nt: TGTGCCAGCAGTCGGGACAGGGTCAACACTGAAGCTTTCTTT
cdr3_aa: CASSRDRVNTEAFF

d_call: .
j_call: TRBJ2-7
clone_size: .
v_call: TRBV7-9
cdr3_nt: TGTGCCAGCAGCGCTCGTAATAACGAGCAGTACTTC
cdr3_aa: CASSARNNEQYF

d_call: .
j_call: TRBJ1-2
clone_size: .
v_call: TRBV6-5
cdr3_nt: TGTGCCAGCAGTTCGGACTCAACCCGGACCTTC
cdr3_aa: CASSSDSTRTF

d_call: TRBD2
j_call: TRBJ2-3
clone_size: few
v_call: TRBV10-3
cdr3_nt: TGTGCCATCAGTGACCCCAGCGGGCCCCGTAGCGGGGATACGCAGTATTTT
cdr3_aa: CAISDPSGPRSGDTQYF

d_call: .
j_call: TRBJ2-5
clone_size: .
v_call: TRBV20-1
cdr3_nt: TGCAGTGCTAGAAGGAGCGGGCAAGAGACCCAGTACTTC
cdr3_aa: CSARRSGQETQYF

d_call: TRBD1
j_call: TRBJ2-3
clone_size: .
v_call: TRBV7-9
cdr3_nt: TGTGCCAGCAGCCCGGGGGACAGGGGGCGAACAGATACGCAGTATTTT
cdr3_aa: CASSPGDRGRTDTQYF

d_call: .
j_call: TRBJ1-1
clone_size: .
v_call: TRBV6-1
cdr3_nt: TGTGCCAGCACCCGAGGGGGTCAGAACACTGAAGCTTTCTTT
cdr3_aa: CASTRGGQNTEAFF

d_call: .
j_call: TRBJ2-7
clone_size: few
v_call: TRBV6-1
cdr3_nt: TGTGCCAGCGGTGAAGAAAGGTCCTACGAGCAGTACTTC
cdr3_aa: CASGEERSYEQYF

d_call: TRBD1
j_call: TRBJ1-5
clone_size: .
v_call: TRBV19
cdr3_nt: TGTGCCAGTAGTAGGGACAGCCTGGGAGCCCAGCATTTT
cdr3_aa: CASSRDSLGAQHF

d_call: .
j_call: TRBJ2-1
clone_size: few
v_call: TRBV24-1
cdr3_nt: TGTGCCACAAGGAACCCAGGGGAGGGCAATGAGCAGTTCTTC
cdr3_aa: CATRNPGEGNEQFF

d_call: TRBD1
j_call: TRBJ2-7
clone_size: .
v_call: TRBV7-3
cdr3_nt: TGTGCCAGCAGCTCGTCACCGGGACAGGGTATCTACGAGCAGTACTTC
cdr3_aa: CASSSSPGQGIYEQYF

d_call: .
j_call: TRBJ2-5
clone_size: few
v_call: TRBV20-1
cdr3_nt: TGCAGTGCTAGAGACCCCTACGGGCGGGTGGGTGGAGAGACCCAGTACTTC
cdr3_aa: CSARDPYGRVGGETQYF

d_call: .
j_call: TRBJ2-5
clone_size: .
v_call: TRBV5-1
cdr3_nt: TGCGCCAGCAAAGTATTGGATCCGGGGGAGACCCAGTACTTC
cdr3_aa: CASKVLDPGETQYF

d_call: .
j_call: TRBJ1-5
clone_size: few
v_call: TRBV10-3
cdr3_nt: TGTGCCATCAGTGAGGTGGTGGGCAATCAGCCCCAGCATTTT
cdr3_aa: CAISEVVGNQPQHF

d_call: .
j_call: TRBJ2-3
clone_size: .
v_call: TRBV12-2
cdr3_nt: TGTGCAAGTCGCTTCGGGCTAGCGGGAGTTCGGGATACGCAGTATTTT
cdr3_aa: CASRFGLAGVRDTQYF

d_call: .
j_call: TRBJ2-7
clone_size: .
v_call: TRBV6-5
cdr3_nt: TGTGCCAGCAGTTACGGGCAGGGCATATCCTACGAGCAGTACTTC
cdr3_aa: CASSYGQGISYEQYF

d_call: TRBD1
j_call: TRBJ2-7
clone_size: .
v_call: TRBV27
cdr3_nt: TGTGCCAGCAGTTCGACAGGGAGCCACTACGAGCAGTACTTC
cdr3_aa: CASSSTGSHYEQYF

d_call: .
j_call: TRBJ2-1
clone_size: .
v_call: TRBV7-9
cdr3_nt: TGTGCCAGCAGCTACCGGGCCTTCGAGGAAAATGAGCAGTTCTTC
cdr3_aa: CASSYRAFEENEQFF

d_call: TRBD2
j_call: TRBJ2-7
clone_size: few
v_call: TRBV20-1
cdr3_nt: TGCAGTGCTAGAGATCGAGCTAGCGGGAGCTTCGAGCAGTACTTC
cdr3_aa: CSARDRASGSFEQYF

d_call: .
j_call: TRBJ2-2
clone_size: .
v_call: TRBV5-6
cdr3_nt: TGTGCCAGCAGCTTGGCACCCGGGGAGCTGTTTTTT
cdr3_aa: CASSLAPGELFF

d_call: .
j_call: TRBJ2-6
clone_size: few
v_call: TRBV6-5
cdr3_nt: TGTGCCAGCAGTTACTCGATAGGGGCCAACGTCCTGACTTTC
cdr3_aa: CASSYSIGANVLTF

d_call: TRBD1
j_call: TRBJ2-1
clone_size: .
v_call: TRBV20-1
cdr3_nt: TGCAGTGCAGGGGGCTTAGCCCGGGGCAATGAGCAGTTCTTC
cdr3_aa: CSAGGLARGNEQFF

d_call: TRBD1
j_call: TRBJ2-7
clone_size: few
v_call: TRBV7-9
cdr3_nt: TGTGCCAGCAGCTTCGGGACAGGGTTATCGTACGAGCAGTACTTC
cdr3_aa: CASSFGTGLSYEQYF

d_call: .
j_call: TRBJ2-7
clone_size: .
v_call: TRBV28
cdr3_nt: TGTGCCAGCAGCACGGGGGTCTACGAGCAGTACTTC
cdr3_aa: CASSTGVYEQYF

d_call: .
j_call: TRBJ1-5
clone_size: .
v_call: TRBV6-1
cdr3_nt: TGTGCCAGCACCGAAGGACGGTTCAATCAGCCCCAGCATTTT
cdr3_aa: CASTEGRFNQPQHF

d_call: .
j_call: TRBJ2-7
clone_size: .
v_call: TRBV18
cdr3_nt: TGTGCCAGCTCACCACCGGTTGCAGGGCGCGAGCAGTACTTC
cdr3_aa: CASSPPVAGREQYF

d_call: .
j_call: TRBJ2-2
clone_size: few
v_call: TRBV19
cdr3_nt: TGTGCCAGTAGTAAGCAGGGTACCGGGGAGCTGTTTTTT
cdr3_aa: CASSKQGTGELFF

d_call: .
j_call: TRBJ2-3
clone_size: once
v_call: TRBV19
cdr3_nt: TGTGCCAGTAGTATAGGGGGGGTAGATACGCAGTATTTT
cdr3_aa: CASSIGGVDTQYF

d_call: TRBD2
j_call: TRBJ2-1
clone_size: .
v_call: TRBV11-1
cdr3_nt: TGTGCCAGCAGCCCCAAGCGGGAACGTCAGAATGAGCAGTTCTTC
cdr3_aa: CASSPKRERQNEQFF

d_call: .
j_call: TRBJ2-7
clone_size: .
v_call: TRBV27
cdr3_nt: TGTGCCAGCAGAGGGCGGGGAGCCTACGAGCAGTACTTC
cdr3_aa: CASRGRGAYEQYF

d_call: TRBD1
j_call: TRBJ1-5
clone_size: .
v_call: TRBV12-3/TRBV12-4
cdr3_nt: TGTGCCAGCAGTTTCCAGGCAGGGACAGGTCAGCCCCAGCATTTT
cdr3_aa: CASSFQAGTGQPQHF

d_call: TRBD1
j_call: TRBJ2-7
clone_size: .
v_call: TRBV7-2
cdr3_nt: TGTGCCAGCAGCTTAGGACAGGGGGCGACGGCCGAGCAGTACTTC
cdr3_aa: CASSLGQGATAEQYF